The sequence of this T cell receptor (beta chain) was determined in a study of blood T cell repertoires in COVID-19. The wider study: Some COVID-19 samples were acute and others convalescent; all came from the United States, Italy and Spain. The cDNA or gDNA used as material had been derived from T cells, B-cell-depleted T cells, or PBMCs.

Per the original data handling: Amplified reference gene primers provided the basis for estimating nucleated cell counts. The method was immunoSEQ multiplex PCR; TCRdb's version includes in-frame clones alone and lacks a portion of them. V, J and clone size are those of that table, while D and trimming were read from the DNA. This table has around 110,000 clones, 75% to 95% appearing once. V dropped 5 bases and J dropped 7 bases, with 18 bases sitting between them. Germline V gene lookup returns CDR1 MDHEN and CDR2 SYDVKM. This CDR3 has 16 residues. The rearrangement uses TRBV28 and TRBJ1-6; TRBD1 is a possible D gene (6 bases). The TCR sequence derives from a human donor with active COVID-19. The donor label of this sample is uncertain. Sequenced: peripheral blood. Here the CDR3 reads CASSNHKRGGNSPLHF. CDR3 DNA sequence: TGTGCCAGCAGTAACCATAAGAGGGGGGGGAATTCACCCCTCCACTTT. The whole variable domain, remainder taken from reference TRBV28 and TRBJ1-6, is DVKVTQSSRYLVKRTGEKVFLECVQDMDHENMFWYRQDPGLGLRLIYFSYDVKMKEKGDIPEGYSVSREKKERFSLILESASTNQTSMYLCASSNHKRGGNSPLHFGNGTRLTVT.